This T cell receptor beta chain was captured by sequencing in a study of T-cell reconstitution after alpha-beta-depleted transplantation in children. This clonotype was recorded at least ten times. The target antigen is unknown. Germline V gene lookup returns CDR1 MDHEN and CDR2 SYDVKM. The V end was cut by 8 bases, the J end by 0 bases, with 10 bases between. The CDR3 length is 13 residues. The TCRbeta library incorporated unique molecular identifiers. In TCRdb, the PCR reads were re-called with MiXCR into one record per CDR3 protein. In the table there are roughly 200,000 distinct CDR3 sequences, around 7% of which are singletons. Study-wide results and caveats: Alpha-beta T cells present about two months after transplant were reported to originate from several hundred expanded graft clones. Some patients' high day-60 TCRbeta diversity was attributed to recipient cells surviving conditioning. Most T-cell counts and diversity one year after the transplant came from T cells that were newly produced.

The gene calls are TRBV28 and TRBJ1-1; no firm D call. The clonotype was recovered from a boy between 2 and 10 years old with acute lymphoblastic leukemia, due to receive a stem cell transplant. Source: PBMCs, taken before TCRalphabeta/CD19-depleted stem cell transplant. The CDR3 region is CASSGVLNTEAFF. In DNA, the CDR3 is TGTGCCAGCTCCGGGGTGCTGAACACTGAAGCTTTCTTT. Using reference TRBV28 and TRBJ1-1 for the parts outside the CDR3, the full variable domain is DVKVTQSSRYLVKRTGEKVFLECVQDMDHENMFWYRQDPGLGLRLIYFSYDVKMKEKGDIPEGYSVSREKKERFSLILESASTNQTSMYLCASSGVLNTEAFFGQGTRLTVV.